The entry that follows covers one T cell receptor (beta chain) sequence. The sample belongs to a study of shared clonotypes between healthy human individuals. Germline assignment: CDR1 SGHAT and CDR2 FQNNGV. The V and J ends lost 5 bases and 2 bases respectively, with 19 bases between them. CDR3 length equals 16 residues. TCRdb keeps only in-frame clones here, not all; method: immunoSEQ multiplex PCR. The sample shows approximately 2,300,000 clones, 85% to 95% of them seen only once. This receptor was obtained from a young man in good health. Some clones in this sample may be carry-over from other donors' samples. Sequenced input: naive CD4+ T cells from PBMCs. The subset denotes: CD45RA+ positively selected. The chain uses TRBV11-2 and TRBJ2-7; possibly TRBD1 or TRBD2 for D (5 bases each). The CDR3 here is CASSTFPRGDTYEQYF. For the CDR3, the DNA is TGTGCCAGCAGCACCTTCCCTAGGGGAGATACCTACGAGCAGTACTTC. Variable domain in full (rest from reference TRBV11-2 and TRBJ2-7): EAGVAQSPRYKIIEKRQSVAFWCNPISGHATLYWYQQILGQGPKLLIQFQNNGVVDDSQLPKDRFSAERLKGVDSTLKIQPAKLEDSAVYLCASSTFPRGDTYEQYFGPGTRLTVT.